This T cell receptor (beta chain) was sequenced in a study of shared clonotypes between healthy human individuals. Study information: CD4 naive and memory got three plates each, CD8 naive two, CD8 memory one.

Notes on this clone: Its antigen remains unknown.

Study-level results: Among donors, the sharing of clonotypes was expected to be influenced by sequencing depth. Sampling included only blood; tissue repertoires likely differ. It was observed that roughly 5% of naive CD4 clonotypes were shared across several donors.

Some clones are missing from TCRdb's copy, which holds only in-frame ones; the method was immunoSEQ multiplex PCR. The table has 1,500,000 or so clones, roughly 96% seen once; the top ten hold roughly 1.2%. The CDR3 length is 16 residues. The trim removed 0 bases at V and 5 bases at J, leaving 7 bases unmatched. Germline-derived CDR1 and CDR2 are SGHNT and YYREEE (reference sequence). The sequenced sample was naive CD4+ T cells sorted from blood. As for subset: CD45RA+ positively selected. The chain is built from TRBV5-4 and TRBJ2-3, with TRBD2 identical over 9 bases. The receptor comes from a man aged 30 to 39 in good health. For the CDR3, the DNA is TGTGCCAGCAGCTTGGTTAGCGGGAGCCGTGGAGATACGCAGTATTTT. It translates to CASSLVSGSRGDTQYF.